The clone carrying this TCR beta chain was detected only a few times. Germline V lookup: CDR1 SGHTA, CDR2 FQGNSA. Trimming shortened V by 3 bases and J by 6 bases, and 12 bases separated the two germline ends. The CDR3 has 14 residues. The data originate from a study of blood T cells in healthy people across ages. Using a J-beta primer mix together with a sample-barcoded 5' primer, a second PCR was run for roughly 6 to 12 cycles. TCRdb reprocessed the 5' RACE reads with MiXCR, giving one entry per CDR3 protein. Of about 680,000 distinct CDR3 sequences in the sample, about half were seen once. The sequence was obtained from a woman in her sixties or seventies in good health. V and J are TRBV7-2 and TRBJ2-4; a possible D gene is TRBD2 (5 bases). The sequencing sample was made of blood. CDR3 bases: TGTGCCAGCAGCTTTGAGGGTTCGGGAAACATTCAGTACTTC. As protein: CASSFEGSGNIQYF.